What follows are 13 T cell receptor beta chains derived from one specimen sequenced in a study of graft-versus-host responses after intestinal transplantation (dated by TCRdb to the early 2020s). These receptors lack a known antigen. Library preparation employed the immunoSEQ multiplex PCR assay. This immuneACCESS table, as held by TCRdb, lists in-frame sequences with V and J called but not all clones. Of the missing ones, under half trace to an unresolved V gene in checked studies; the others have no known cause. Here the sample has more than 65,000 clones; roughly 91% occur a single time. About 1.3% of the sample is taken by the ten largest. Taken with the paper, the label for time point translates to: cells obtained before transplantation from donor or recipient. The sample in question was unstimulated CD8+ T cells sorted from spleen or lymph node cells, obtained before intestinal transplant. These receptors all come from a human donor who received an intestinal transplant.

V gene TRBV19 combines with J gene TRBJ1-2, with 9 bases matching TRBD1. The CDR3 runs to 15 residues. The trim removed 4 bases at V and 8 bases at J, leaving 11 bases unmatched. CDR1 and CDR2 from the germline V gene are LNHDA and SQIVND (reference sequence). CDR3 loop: CASSRPGQGVEGYTF. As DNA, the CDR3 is TGTGCCAGTAGTAGGCCGGGACAGGGCGTTGAGGGCTACACCTTC.

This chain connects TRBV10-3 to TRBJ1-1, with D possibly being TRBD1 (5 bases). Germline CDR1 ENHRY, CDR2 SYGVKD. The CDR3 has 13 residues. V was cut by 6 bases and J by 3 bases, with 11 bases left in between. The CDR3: CAIRGRADTEAFF. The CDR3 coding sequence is TGTGCCATCAGGGGCAGGGCGGACACTGAAGCTTTCTTT.

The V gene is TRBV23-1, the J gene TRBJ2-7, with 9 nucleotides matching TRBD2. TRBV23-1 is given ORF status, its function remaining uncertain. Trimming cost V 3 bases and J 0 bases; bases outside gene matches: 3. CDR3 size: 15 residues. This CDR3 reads CASSQRGGNSYEQYF. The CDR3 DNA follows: TGCGCCAGCAGTCAGCGGGGGGGGAACTCCTACGAGCAGTACTTC.

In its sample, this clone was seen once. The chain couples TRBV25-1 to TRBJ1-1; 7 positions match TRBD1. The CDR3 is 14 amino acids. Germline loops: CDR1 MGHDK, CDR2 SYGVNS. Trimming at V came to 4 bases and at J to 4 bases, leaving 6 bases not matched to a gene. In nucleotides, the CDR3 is TGTGCCAGCAGTGGTTCCCCAGGGGGCACTGAAGCTTTCTTT. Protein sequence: CASSGSPGGTEAFF.

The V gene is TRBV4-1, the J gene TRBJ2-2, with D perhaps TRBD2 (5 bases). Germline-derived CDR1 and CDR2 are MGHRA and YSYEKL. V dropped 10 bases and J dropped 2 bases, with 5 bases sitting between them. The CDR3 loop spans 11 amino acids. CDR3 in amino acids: CATGNTGELFF. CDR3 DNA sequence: TGCGCCACGGGAAACACCGGGGAGCTGTTTTTT.

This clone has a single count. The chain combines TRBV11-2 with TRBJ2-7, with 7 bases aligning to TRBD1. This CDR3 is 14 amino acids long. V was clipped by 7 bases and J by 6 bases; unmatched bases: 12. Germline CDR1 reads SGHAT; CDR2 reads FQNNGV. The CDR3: CASTTRGQSGEQYF. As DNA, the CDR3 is TGTGCCAGCACCACAAGGGGACAGTCGGGCGAGCAGTACTTC.

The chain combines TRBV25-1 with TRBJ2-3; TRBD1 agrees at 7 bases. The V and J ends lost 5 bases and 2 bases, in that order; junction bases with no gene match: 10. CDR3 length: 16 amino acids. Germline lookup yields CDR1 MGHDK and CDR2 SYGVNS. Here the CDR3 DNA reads TGTGCCAGCAGTCCGCACCGGGACAGCCTCACAGATACGCAGTATTTT. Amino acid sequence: CASSPHRDSLTDTQYF.

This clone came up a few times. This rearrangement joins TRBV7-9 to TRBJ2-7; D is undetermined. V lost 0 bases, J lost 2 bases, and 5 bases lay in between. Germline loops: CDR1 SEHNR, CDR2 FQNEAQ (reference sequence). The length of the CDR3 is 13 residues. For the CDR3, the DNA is TGTGCCAGCAGCTTAGCGCTAGCCTACGAGCAGTACTTC. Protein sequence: CASSLALAYEQYF.

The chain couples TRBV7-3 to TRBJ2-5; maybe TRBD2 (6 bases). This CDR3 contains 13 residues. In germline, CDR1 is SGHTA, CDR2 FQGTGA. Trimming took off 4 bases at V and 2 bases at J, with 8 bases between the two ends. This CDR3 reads CASSYGGQETQYF. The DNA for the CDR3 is TGTGCCAGCAGCTACGGGGGACAAGAGACCCAGTACTTC. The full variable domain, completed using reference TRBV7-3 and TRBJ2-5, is GAGVSQTPSNKVTEKGKYVELRCDPISGHTALYWYRQSLGQGPEFLIYFQGTGAADDSGLPNDRFFAVRPEGSVSTLKIQRTERGDSAVYLCASSYGGQETQYFGPGTRLLVL.

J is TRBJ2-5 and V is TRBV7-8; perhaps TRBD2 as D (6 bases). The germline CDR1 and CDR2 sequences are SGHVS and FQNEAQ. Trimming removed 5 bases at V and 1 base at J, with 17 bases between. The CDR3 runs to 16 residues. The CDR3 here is CASSLIGGGTQETQYF. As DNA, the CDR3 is TGTGCCAGCAGCCTAATAGGAGGAGGGACCCAAGAGACCCAGTACTTC.

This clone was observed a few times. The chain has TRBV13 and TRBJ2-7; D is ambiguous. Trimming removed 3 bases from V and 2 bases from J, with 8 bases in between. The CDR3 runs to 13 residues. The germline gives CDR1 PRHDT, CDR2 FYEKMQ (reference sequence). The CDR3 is CASSFSSTYEQYF. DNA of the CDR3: TGTGCCAGCAGCTTTAGTTCTACCTACGAGCAGTACTTC.

The CDR3 DNA follows: TGTGCCAGCAGCCTAGTTCAGGGGAACACTGAAGCTTTCTTT. This gives the protein CASSLVQGNTEAFF. The chain links TRBV7-9 to TRBJ1-1; D might be TRBD1 (5 bases). The CDR3 runs to 14 residues. Germline values: CDR1 SEHNR, CDR2 FQNEAQ (reference sequence). Trimming left V 5 bases short and J 1 base short, with 11 bases between.

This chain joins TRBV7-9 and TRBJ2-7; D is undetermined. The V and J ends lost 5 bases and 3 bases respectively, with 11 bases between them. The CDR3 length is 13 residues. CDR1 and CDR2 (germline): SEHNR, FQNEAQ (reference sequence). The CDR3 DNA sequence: TGTGCCAGCAGCCCTGGGCCCGACTACGAGCAGTACTTC. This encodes CASSPGPDYEQYF. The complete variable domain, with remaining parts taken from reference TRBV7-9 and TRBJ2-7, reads DTGVSQNPRHKITKRGQNVTFRCDPISEHNRLYWYRQTLGQGPEFLTYFQNEAQLEKSRLLSDRFSAERPKGSFSTLEIQRTEQGDSAMYLCASSPGPDYEQYFGPGTRLTVT.